The 9 T cell receptor beta chains below come from one sample, sequenced in a study of memory CD4+ T cells and cytomegalovirus serostatus (dated by TCRdb to between 2018 and 2020). A FACSAria II was used to sort memory CD4+ T cells, defined as single viable CD3+CD4+CD8-CD45RO+ cells. Libraries came from the immunoSEQ multiplex PCR assay. The table comes from immuneACCESS by way of TCRdb, which keeps in-frame sequences with V and J called. Part of the clones is missing from these tables; in studies checked, under half for an unresolved V gene and the rest for unknown reasons. Within this sample are 50,000 to 70,000 clones, with around 79% of them counted one time only. The ten largest make up 0.75% to 0.85% of the sample. The sample was memory CD4+ T cells from blood. These receptors all stem from an adult in good health and CMV-seronegative.

Only a few counts were recorded for this clone. The chain links TRBV20-1 to TRBJ2-5; D gene ambiguous. Between the trimmed V and J ends, which lost 6 bases and 5 bases, there was a span of 10 bases. There are 11 residues in the CDR3. Germline V CDR1 and CDR2: DFQATT, SNEGSKA (reference sequence). For the CDR3, the DNA is TGCAGTGCCCCCACAATGGAGACCCAGTACTTC. It codes for CSAPTMETQYF.

The chain combines TRBV2 with TRBJ2-7; 8 nucleotides agree with TRBD2. J lost 3 bases, V lost 4 bases, and 8 bases had no gene match. Germline V gene lookup returns CDR1 SNHLY and CDR2 FYNNEI. The CDR3 loop spans 15 amino acids. CDR3 protein: CASSVNRGGRYEQYF. The DNA for the CDR3 is TGTGCCAGCAGTGTGAATCGGGGGGGCCGCTACGAGCAGTACTTC.

This clone was observed a single time. This sequence joins TRBV6-4 and TRBJ1-1; D ambiguous. CDR1 and CDR2 (germline): MRHNA, SNTAGT. The V and J ends lost 3 bases and 1 base respectively, with 6 bases between them. This CDR3 is built from 13 residues. As DNA, the CDR3 is TGTGCCAGCAGTGAACATCCGAACACTGAAGCTTTCTTT. It is translated as CASSEHPNTEAFF.

The CDR3 reads CASSAGLPYQETQYF. As DNA, the CDR3 is TGTGCCAGCTCAGCGGGACTGCCGTACCAAGAGACCCAGTACTTC. The rearrangement joins TRBV18 to TRBJ2-5; weak D call: TRBD2 (6 bases). V lost 5 bases and J lost 0, with 13 bases in between. Germline-derived CDR1 and CDR2 are KGHSH and LQKENI. This CDR3 contains 15 residues. Full variable domain (remainder filled in from reference TRBV18 and TRBJ2-5): NAGVMQNPRHLVRRRGQEARLRCSPMKGHSHVYWYRQLPEEGLKFMVYLQKENIIDESGMPKERFSAEFPKEGPSILRIQQVVRGDSAAYFCASSAGLPYQETQYFGPGTRLLVL.

This chain links TRBV21-1 with TRBJ2-7; TRBD1 was called by the table and not checked on the DNA. TRBV21-1 is reported as a pseudogene. The CDR3 length is 11 residues. In DNA form, the CDR3 reads TGTGCCAGCCCAGGGCCCTACGAGCAGTACTTC. Amino acids: CASPGPYEQYF.

This clone was counted only a few times. V is TRBV18 and J is TRBJ1-5, with D perhaps TRBD1 (5 bases). Trimming pared 2 bases from V and 4 bases from J, leaving 18 bases between. The CDR3 is made up of 17 amino acids. CDR1 KGHSH and CDR2 LQKENI come from the germline V gene. The CDR3 bases are TGTGCCAGCTCACCAGCTCGACAGAACACTCCAAATCAGCCCCAGCATTTT. The encoded protein is CASSPARQNTPNQPQHF.

The V call is TRBV19, the J call TRBJ2-2, with 10 positions matching TRBD2. Per the germline V gene, CDR1 is LNHDA and CDR2 is SQIVND (reference sequence). The CDR3 has 15 amino acids. V dropped 8 bases and J dropped 2; count of bases not matched to a gene: 5. As DNA, the CDR3 is TGTGCCAGTGGAACTAGCGGGAAAAACACCGGGGAGCTGTTTTTT. Amino acid sequence: CASGTSGKNTGELFF.

This clone was counted a few times. The V call is TRBV19, the J call TRBJ2-4; D is possibly TRBD1 (5 bases). Trimming cost V 5 bases and J 0 bases, with 11 bases left between them. This CDR3 has 15 residues. CDR1 is LNHDA and CDR2 is SQIVND in the germline V gene (reference sequence). The DNA for the CDR3 is TGTGCCAGTAGTCGACAGTTACTAGCCAAAAACATTCAGTACTTC. This codes for CASSRQLLAKNIQYF.

This clone was detected a few times. The CDR3 reads CASSFLGSSYEQYF. In nucleotides, the CDR3 is TGTGCCAGCAGTTTTTTAGGCAGTTCCTACGAGCAGTACTTC. This chain connects TRBV28 to TRBJ2-7, with D unresolved. This CDR3 is 14 amino acids long. The ends were cut back, 3 bases at V and 1 base at J, with 10 bases in the middle. Germline V gene sequence: CDR1 MDHEN, CDR2 SYDVKM.